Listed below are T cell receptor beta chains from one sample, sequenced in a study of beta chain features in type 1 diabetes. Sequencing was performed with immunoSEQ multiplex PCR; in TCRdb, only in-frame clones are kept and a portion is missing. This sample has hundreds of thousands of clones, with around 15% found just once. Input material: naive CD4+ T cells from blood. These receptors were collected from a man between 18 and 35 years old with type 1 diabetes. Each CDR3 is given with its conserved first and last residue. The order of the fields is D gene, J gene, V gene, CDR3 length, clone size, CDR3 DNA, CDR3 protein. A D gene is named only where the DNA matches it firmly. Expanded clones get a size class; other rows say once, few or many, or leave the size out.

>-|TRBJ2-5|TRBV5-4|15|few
TGTGCCAGCAGGCCTGATGGGGGGCCGGTGGAGACCCAGTACTTC
CASRPDGGPVETQYF
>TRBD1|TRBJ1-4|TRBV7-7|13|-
TGTGCTAGCAGCCCCTCCACGACAGGGGTGATGTTTTTT
CASSPSTTGVMFF
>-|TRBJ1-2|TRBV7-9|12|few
TGTGCCGGTTCTGGGACGGCGGATGGCTACACCTTC
CAGSGTADGYTF
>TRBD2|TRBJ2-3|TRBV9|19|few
TGTGCCAGCAGCGTAGGTTGGCCTAGCGGGAGGGCCGTCACAGATACGCAGTATTTT
CASSVGWPSGRAVTDTQYF
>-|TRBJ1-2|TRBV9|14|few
TGTGCCAGCAGCGTAGAAGGAACTCGAGGAGGCTACACCTTC
CASSVEGTRGGYTF
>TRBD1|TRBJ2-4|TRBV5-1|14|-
TGCGCCAGCAGCTTGGAACAGGGGGTTAACATTCAGTACTTC
CASSLEQGVNIQYF
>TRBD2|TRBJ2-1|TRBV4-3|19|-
TGCGCCAGCAGCCAAGATCGGACTAGCGGGCTGGGCCCCCCAGATGAGCAGTTCTTC
CASSQDRTSGLGPPDEQFF
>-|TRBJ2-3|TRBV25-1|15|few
TGTGCCAGCAGTGGGGGCATAGGGCCCGGGGATACGCAGTATTTT
CASSGGIGPGDTQYF
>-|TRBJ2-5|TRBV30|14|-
TGTGCCTGGAGTGGTCTTTTGATATTCGGGACCCAGTACTTC
CAWSGLLIFGTQYF
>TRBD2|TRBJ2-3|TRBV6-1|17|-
TGTGCCAGCAGTGGAACCGGGACTAGCGCTAGCACAGATACGCAGTATTTT
CASSGTGTSASTDTQYF
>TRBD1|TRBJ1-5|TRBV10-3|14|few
TGTGCCATCAGTGAGAGTACAGGGGTCCAGCCCCAGCATTTT
CAISESTGVQPQHF
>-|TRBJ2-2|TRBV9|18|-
TGTGCCAGCAGCGGAATAGAGCGGGGGACAGTTAACACCGGGGAGCTGTTTTTT
CASSGIERGTVNTGELFF
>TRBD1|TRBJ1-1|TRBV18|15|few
TGTGCCAGCTCACCTCTCCAGGGGGTGAACACTGAAGCTTTCTTT
CASSPLQGVNTEAFF
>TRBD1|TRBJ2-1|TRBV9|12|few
TGTGCCAGCAGCGCCGACAGGGATGAGCAGTTCTTC
CASSADRDEQFF
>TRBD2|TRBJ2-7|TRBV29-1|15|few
TGCAGCGTTGGAAAAAGTGTCGGGGGGTCCTACGAGCAGTACTTC
CSVGKSVGGSYEQYF
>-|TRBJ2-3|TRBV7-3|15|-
TGTGCCAGCAGCTTACGGTTGGGGAGCACAGATACGCAGTATTTT
CASSLRLGSTDTQYF
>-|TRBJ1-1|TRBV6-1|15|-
TGTGCCAGCAGTCCAGGGACGGCTCCGGACGCTGAAGCTTTCTTT
CASSPGTAPDAEAFF
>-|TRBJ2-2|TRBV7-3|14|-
TGTGCCAGCAGTACGGGTCCGAACACCGGGGAGCTGTTTTTT
CASSTGPNTGELFF
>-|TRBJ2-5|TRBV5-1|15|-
TGCGCCAGCAGCCTTCTGGGGGCCCCGGGAGAGACCCAGTACTTC
CASSLLGAPGETQYF
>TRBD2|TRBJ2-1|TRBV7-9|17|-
TGTGCCAGCAGCCCGGGACTAGCGGGACCTTTCTACAATGAGCAGTTCTTC
CASSPGLAGPFYNEQFF
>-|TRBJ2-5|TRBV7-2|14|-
TGTGCCAGCAGCCTAACCAAGACCCAAGAGACCCAGTACTTC
CASSLTKTQETQYF
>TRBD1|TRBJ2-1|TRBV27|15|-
TGTGCCAGCAGTGCGGACAGGGCGGAATACAATGAGCAGTTCTTC
CASSADRAEYNEQFF
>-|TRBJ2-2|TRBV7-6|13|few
TGTGCCAGCAGCCCGGAGCCCACCGGGGAGCTGTTTTTT
CASSPEPTGELFF
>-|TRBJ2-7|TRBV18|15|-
TGTGCCAGCTCACCTCCCTCAGGAGTTCCCTACGAGCAGTACTTC
CASSPPSGVPYEQYF
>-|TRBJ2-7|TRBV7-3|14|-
TGTGCCAGCAGCTTAGGTGACAGCTCCTACGAGCAGTACTTC
CASSLGDSSYEQYF
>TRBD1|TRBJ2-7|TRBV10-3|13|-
TGTGCCATCAACAGGGGGCTGGACTACGAGCAGTACTTC
CAINRGLDYEQYF
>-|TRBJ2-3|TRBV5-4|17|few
TGTGCCAGCAGCTTGGATAGGTGGCGGGGTCGCACAGATACGCAGTATTTT
CASSLDRWRGRTDTQYF
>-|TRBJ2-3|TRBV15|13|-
TGTGCCACCAGCAGAGTAAGTGAAGATACGCAGTATTTT
CATSRVSEDTQYF
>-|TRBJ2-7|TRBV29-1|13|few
TGCAGCGTTCGTACCGACCTTCAATTAGGGCAGTACTTC
CSVRTDLQLGQYF
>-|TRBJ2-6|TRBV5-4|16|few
TGTGCCAGCCAGCCCCCTCCCAACTCTGGGGCCAACGTCCTGACTTTC
CASQPPPNSGANVLTF
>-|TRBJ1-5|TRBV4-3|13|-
TGCGCCAGCAGCCAAGATCTCAATCAGCCCCAGCATTTT
CASSQDLNQPQHF
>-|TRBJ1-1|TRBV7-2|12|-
TGTGCCAGCAGCTTAGTCGGATCTGAAGCTTTCTTT
CASSLVGSEAFF
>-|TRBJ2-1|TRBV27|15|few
TGTGCCAGCAGTTCCGCGTTTTCAGGGCGCAATGAGCAGTTCTTC
CASSSAFSGRNEQFF
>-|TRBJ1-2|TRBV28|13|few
TGTGCCAGCAGCTGGGGCCAAGCCTATGGCTACACCTTC
CASSWGQAYGYTF
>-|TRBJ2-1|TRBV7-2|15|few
TGTGCCAGCAGCTTAACAAGCGGACATTACAATGAGCAGTTCTTC
CASSLTSGHYNEQFF
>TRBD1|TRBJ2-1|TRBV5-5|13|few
TGTGCCAGCGACAGGGGAGGTAGCCATGAGCAGTTCTTC
CASDRGGSHEQFF
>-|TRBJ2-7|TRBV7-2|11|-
TGTGCCAGCCAGGACCTCTACGAGCAGTACTTC
CASQDLYEQYF
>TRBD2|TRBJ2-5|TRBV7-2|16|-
TGTGCCAGCAGCCCTACTAGCGGGGGACGTAGGGAGACCCAGTACTTC
CASSPTSGGRRETQYF
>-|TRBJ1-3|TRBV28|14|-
TGTGCCAGCAGCGTCTGGACAGTGGGAAACACCATATATTTT
CASSVWTVGNTIYF
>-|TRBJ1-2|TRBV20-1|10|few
TGCAGTGCTATGTTTAAAGGCTACACCTTC
CSAMFKGYTF
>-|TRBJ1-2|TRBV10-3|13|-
TGTGCCATCAGTGAGGGACAAGACTATGGCTACACCTTC
CAISEGQDYGYTF
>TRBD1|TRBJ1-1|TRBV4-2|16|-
TGTGCCAGCAGCCAAGTTGGGACAGGGCTGAACACTGAAGCTTTCTTT
CASSQVGTGLNTEAFF
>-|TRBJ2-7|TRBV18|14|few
TGTGCCAGCTCACCGGGACTTCCGACCTACGAGCAGTACTTC
CASSPGLPTYEQYF
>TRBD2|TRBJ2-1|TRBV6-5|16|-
TGTGCCAGCAGTTACTCGTTAGCGGGGCACCCTAGCGAGCAGTTCTTC
CASSYSLAGHPSEQFF
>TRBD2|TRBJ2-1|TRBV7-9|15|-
TGTGCCAGCAGCTTAACTAGCGGGAGGGGCAATGAGCAGTTCTTC
CASSLTSGRGNEQFF
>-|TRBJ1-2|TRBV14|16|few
TGTGCCAGCAGCATCTGGGACGGCGTCTATAACTATGGCTACACCTTC
CASSIWDGVYNYGYTF
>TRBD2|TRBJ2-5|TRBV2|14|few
TGTGCCAGCACCACGGGACTAGCGGGTCAATTTTGGTACTTC
CASTTGLAGQFWYF
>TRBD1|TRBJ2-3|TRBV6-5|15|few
TGTGCCAGCAGACTGAGACAGGGAAGCACAGATACGCAGTATTTT
CASRLRQGSTDTQYF
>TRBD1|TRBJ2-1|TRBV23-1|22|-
TGCGCCAGCAGTCAAAGCTGGTCCCCGGGACAGGGGGGGCCTACCTCCTACAATGAGCAGTTCTTC
CASSQSWSPGQGGPTSYNEQFF
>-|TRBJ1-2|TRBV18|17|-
TGTGCCAGCTCACCACCGTTGGCAGGGTCTTTCGGCGATGGCTACACCTTC
CASSPPLAGSFGDGYTF
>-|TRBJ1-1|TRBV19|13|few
TGTGCCAGTACTCCGGCCCGGTACACTGAAGCTTTCTTT
CASTPARYTEAFF
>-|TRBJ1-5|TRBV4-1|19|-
TGCGCCAGCAGCCAAGAAGGGGTGCCGCGGGCCCTAAGAAATCAGCCCCAGCATTTT
CASSQEGVPRALRNQPQHF
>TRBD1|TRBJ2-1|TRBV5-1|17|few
TGCGCCAGCAGCTTGGACCCCGACAGGGTCTCCTACAATGAGCAGTTCTTC
CASSLDPDRVSYNEQFF
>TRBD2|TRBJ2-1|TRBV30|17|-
TGTGCCTGGAGGGGACTAGCGGGATTTAGCTCCTACAATGAGCAGTTCTTC
CAWRGLAGFSSYNEQFF